The 18 T cell receptor beta chains listed next were all sequenced from one sample in a study of long-term antiretroviral therapy in people with HIV. Assay version v3.0 of immunoSEQ was used, and it was run at survey level. Here immunoSEQ multiplex PCR was the method, and the copy in TCRdb shows in-frame clones only, minus some. The profile shows tens of thousands of clones, about 92% of them singletons. Sequenced material: unsorted PBMCs, taken 7.6 years after starting antiretroviral therapy. These receptors were taken from a woman in her thirties or forties with HIV.

The chain has TRBV18 and TRBJ1-2; maybe TRBD1 (5 bases). Germline-derived CDR1 and CDR2 are KGHSH and LQKENI. Trimming cost V 3 bases and J 4 bases, with 15 bases left between them. The CDR3 is made up of 15 amino acids. The DNA of the CDR3 is TGTGCCAGCTCACCCGCAGGGATGGGGGGCTATGGCTACACCTTC. Its translation is CASSPAGMGGYGYTF. The full variable domain, its missing parts supplied by reference TRBV18 and TRBJ1-2, is NAGVMQNPRHLVRRRGQEARLRCSPMKGHSHVYWYRQLPEEGLKFMVYLQKENIIDESGMPKERFSAEFPKEGPSILRIQQVVRGDSAAYFCASSPAGMGGYGYTFGSGTRLTVV.

The genes are TRBV5-5 and TRBJ2-7; 9 bases agree with TRBD1. The CDR3 contains 12 residues. Trimming removed 0 bases from V and 13 bases from J; junction bases left unmatched: 5. Germline CDR1 SGHKS, CDR2 YYEKEE (reference sequence). CDR3 in DNA: TGTGCCAGCAGCTTGGAAGGGACAGGGATATACTTC. This sequence encodes CASSLEGTGIYF.

This chain uses TRBV2 with TRBJ1-5, with 7 bases aligning to TRBD1. The CDR3 contains 15 residues. The V segment lost 4 bases and the J segment 5 bases; nucleotides outside the gene matches: 8. CDR1 SNHLY and CDR2 FYNNEI come from the germline V gene. For the CDR3, the DNA is TGTGCCAGCAGTGTTCGACAGGGATTGGATCAGCCCCAGCATTTT. Amino acids: CASSVRQGLDQPQHF.

CDR3 in DNA: TGTGCCAGCAGCCGGTACAGCTCTAACTATGGCTACACCTTC. The encoded protein is CASSRYSSNYGYTF. The J gene is TRBJ1-2, the V gene TRBV9, with D unclear. CDR1 and CDR2 from the germline V gene are SGDLS and YYNGEE. CDR3 length equals 14 residues. Trimming cost V 4 bases and J 0 bases, with 10 bases left between them. The complete variable domain, with remaining parts taken from reference TRBV9 and TRBJ1-2, reads DSGVTQTPKHLITATGQRVTLRCSPRSGDLSVYWYQQSLDQGLQFLIQYYNGEERAKGNILERFSAQQFPDLHSELNLSSLELGDSALYFCASSRYSSNYGYTFGSGTRLTVV.

This clone has only one observation. The chain joins TRBV6-5 to TRBJ1-4, with D unresolved. CDR1 MNHEY and CDR2 SVGAGI come from the germline V gene. The CDR3 consists of 14 residues. V was pared by 1 base and J by 3 bases, with 6 bases between. The CDR3 sequence is CASSYLGSNEKLFF. CDR3 sequence (DNA): TGTGCCAGCAGTTACTTGGGTTCTAATGAAAAACTGTTTTTT.

The gene calls are TRBV5-1 and TRBJ2-7, with D maybe TRBD1 (6 bases). Per germline, CDR1 SGHRS and CDR2 YFSETQ. V lost 1 base and J 6 bases, leaving 17 bases between the germline ends. This CDR3 spans 15 amino acids. The CDR3 here is CASSLLSGVNGEQYF. The CDR3 DNA reads as TGCGCCAGCAGCTTGCTTTCAGGGGTAAATGGCGAGCAGTACTTC.

This chain joins TRBV5-1 and TRBJ2-3, with D perhaps assigned TRBD1 or TRBD2 (7 bases each). The germline CDR1 and CDR2 sequences are SGHRS and YFSETQ. This CDR3 comprises 15 residues. V lost 4 bases to trimming and J lost 3 bases, with 15 bases between them. The CDR3 region has the DNA TGCGCCAGCAGCATAGGGAGGGGGCTGACAGATACGCAGTATTTT. Translated: CASSIGRGLTDTQYF. Filled out from reference TRBV5-1 and TRBJ2-3, the complete variable domain reads KAGVTQTPRYLIKTRGQQVTLSCSPISGHRSVSWYQQTPGQGLQFLFEYFSETQRNKGNFPGRFSGRQFSNSRSEMNVSTLELGDSALYLCASSIGRGLTDTQYFGPGTRLTVL.

The chain carries TRBV5-4 and TRBJ2-5; TRBD1 aligns across 9 bases. This CDR3 is 15 amino acids long. CDR1 is SGHNT and CDR2 is YYREEE in the germline V gene (reference sequence). The junction had 5 bases not matched to a gene; V was cut back by 3 bases and J by 2 bases. The CDR3 loop reads CASSSQTGGQETQYF. CDR3 nucleotide sequence: TGTGCCAGCAGCTCACAGACAGGGGGGCAAGAGACCCAGTACTTC.

The V and J genes are TRBV19 and TRBJ1-6; the match to TRBD1 covers 10 bases. This CDR3 spans 14 amino acids. V was pared by 5 bases and J by 9 bases, with 4 bases of the junction left unmatched. Germline CDR1 reads LNHDA; CDR2 reads SQIVND (reference sequence). This CDR3 is CASSHRDRGSPLHF. CDR3 DNA: TGTGCCAGTAGTCACCGGGACAGGGGTTCACCCCTCCACTTT.

The chain joins TRBV4-1 to TRBJ2-7; 7 nucleotides match TRBD1. V shed 2 bases and J 3 bases; nucleotides not matched to a gene: 7. There are 15 residues in the CDR3. Germline CDR1 and CDR2: MGHRA and YSYEKL. Written as DNA, the CDR3 is TGCGCCAGCAGCCAAACACAGGGGCCGTACTACGAGCAGTACTTC. Translation: CASSQTQGPYYEQYF.

The gene calls are TRBV27 and TRBJ1-2; D perhaps matches TRBD1 (6 bases). V gave up 6 bases and J gave up 4 bases, with 18 bases separating them. The germline gives CDR1 MNHEY, CDR2 SMNVEV (reference sequence). The CDR3 length is 15 residues. The CDR3 DNA follows: TGTGCCAGCAGAAGAGGGGGGGCTGAAAGCTATGGCTACACCTTC. This gives the protein CASRRGGAESYGYTF.

The gene calls are TRBV9 and TRBJ2-1, with D unclear. From germline, CDR1 is SGDLS and CDR2 YYNGEE. The CDR3 runs to 14 residues. Trimming removed 0 bases at V and 12 bases at J, with 16 bases between. The CDR3 nucleotides are TGTGCCAGCAGCGTAGACTTGGTAGGAAAGAGGCAGTTCTTC. This encodes CASSVDLVGKRQFF. The entire variable domain, with the rest obtained from reference TRBV9 and TRBJ2-1, is as follows: DSGVTQTPKHLITATGQRVTLRCSPRSGDLSVYWYQQSLDQGLQFLIQYYNGEERAKGNILERFSAQQFPDLHSELNLSSLELGDSALYFCASSVDLVGKRQFFGPGTRLTVL.

The V and J genes are TRBV21-1 and TRBJ1-2. TRBV21-1 is deemed a pseudogene. CDR3 length equals 15 residues. CDR3 DNA: TGTGCCAGCAGCCCCTACTTTAGGGAAGCATATGGCTACACCTTC. The encoded protein is CASSPYFREAYGYTF.

The chain couples TRBV30 to TRBJ1-2; no definite D call. Germline CDR1 GTSNPN, CDR2 SVGIG (reference sequence). The CDR3 loop spans 14 amino acids. Trimming left V 2 bases short and J 2 bases short, with 12 bases between. The CDR3 protein is CAWSPLPQNYGYTF. CDR3 nucleotide sequence: TGTGCCTGGAGTCCCTTGCCTCAAAACTATGGCTACACCTTC.

V is TRBV28 and J is TRBJ2-7, with D unclear. This CDR3 comprises 14 residues. The germline V and J ends were trimmed by 7 bases and 0 bases, with 13 bases remaining between them. In germline, CDR1 is MDHEN, CDR2 SYDVKM. The CDR3 coding sequence is TGTGCCAGCACGTCTTGGACCAGCTCCTACGAGCAGTACTTC. It specifies CASTSWTSSYEQYF.

The chain combines TRBV6-5 with TRBJ1-6; TRBD1 matches at 8 bases. Losses at the gene ends were 6 bases for V and 9 bases for J; bases not matched to a gene: 7. This CDR3 contains 14 residues. Germline V gene lookup returns CDR1 MNHEY and CDR2 SVGAGI. CDR3 amino acids: CASSRQGLGSPLHF. The CDR3 coding sequence is TGTGCCAGCAGCCGACAGGGGTTGGGTTCACCCCTCCACTTT.

The chain is built from TRBV7-2 and TRBJ1-1, with a tentative D call TRBD1 (6 bases). From germline, CDR1 is SGHTA and CDR2 FQGNSA. Trimming shortened V by 5 bases and J by 1 base, and 20 bases separated the two germline ends. This CDR3 has 17 amino acids. The CDR3 nucleotides are TGTGCCAGCAGCCCGGGGCCGAGACAGGTTACGAACACTGAAGCTTTCTTT. Translated: CASSPGPRQVTNTEAFF. The whole variable domain, remainder taken from reference TRBV7-2 and TRBJ1-1, is GAGVSQSPSNKVTEKGKDVELRCDPISGHTALYWYRQSLGQGLEFLIYFQGNSAPDKSGLPSDRFSAERTGGSVSTLTIQRTQQEDSAVYLCASSPGPRQVTNTEAFFGQGTRLTVV.

V gene TRBV9 combines with J gene TRBJ1-4; D is perhaps TRBD1 (6 bases). The CDR3 consists of 15 residues. V was clipped by 4 bases and J by 2 bases, with 12 bases between them. CDR1 and CDR2 (germline): SGDLS, YYNGEE. CDR3 in DNA: TGTGCCAGCAGCAGAAGGGGGGATACTAATGAAAAACTGTTTTTT. This encodes CASSRRGDTNEKLFF.